Following are 6 T cell receptor beta chains from one sample sequenced in a study of shared clonotypes between healthy human individuals. Positively selected for CCR7, the CD45RO-negative cells used as naive CD8 cells excluded terminally differentiated effector memory CD45RA+ cells. Libraries were prepared by immunoSEQ multiplex PCR; TCRdb keeps only in-frame clonotypes and omits some of them. The sample shows around 2.1 million clones, about 93% of them seen only once. Sequencing input: naive CD8+ T cells from PBMCs. The receptors were sampled from a young man in good health. Some clones in this sample may be carry-over from other donors' samples.

The V call is TRBV29-1, the J call TRBJ2-5, with D perhaps matching TRBD1 or TRBD2 (5 bases each). Germline assignment: CDR1 SQVTM and CDR2 ANQGSEA. The ends were cut back, 6 bases at V and 0 bases at J, with 17 bases in the middle. CDR3 size: 15 residues. CDR3 amino acids: CSVMGPEGNQETQYF. CDR3 in DNA: TGCAGCGTCATGGGCCCAGAGGGGAACCAAGAGACCCAGTACTTC. The whole variable domain, remainder taken from reference TRBV29-1 and TRBJ2-5, is SAVISQKPSRDICQRGTSLTIQCQVDSQVTMMFWYRQQPGQSLTLIATANQGSEATYESGFVIDKFPISRPNLTFSTLTVSNMSPEDSSIYLCSVMGPEGNQETQYFGPGTRLLVL.

The CDR3 region has the DNA TGTGCCAGCAGCGCCCAGACCGATCGGCATGAGCAGTTCTTC. Its translation is CASSAQTDRHEQFF. This chain connects TRBV7-9 to TRBJ2-1; unclear D gene. This CDR3 spans 14 amino acids. The germline CDR1 and CDR2 sequences are SEHNR and FQNEAQ (reference sequence). V lost 5 bases, J lost 8 bases, and 16 bases lay in between.

The chain recombines TRBV5-4 with TRBJ2-5, with TRBD1 identical over 10 bases. V trimming: 4 bases; J trimming: 5 bases; junction bases outside the gene matches: 2. The CDR3 runs 13 residues. Germline lookup yields CDR1 SGHNT and CDR2 YYREEE (reference sequence). CDR3 in amino acids: CASSLDRGETQYF. The CDR3 DNA reads as TGTGCCAGCAGCCTGGACAGGGGGGAGACCCAGTACTTC.

This clone came up once. The V gene is TRBV27, the J gene TRBJ2-7; TRBD1 might be the D (6 bases). The CDR3 loop spans 15 amino acids. Germline-derived CDR1 and CDR2 are MNHEY and SMNVEV (reference sequence). V dropped 5 bases and J dropped 7 bases, with 21 bases sitting between them. The CDR3 spells CASSLSDSSAWEQYF. The CDR3 region has the DNA TGTGCCAGCAGTCTCTCGGACAGTTCAGCTTGGGAGCAGTACTTC.

This clone was detected a few times. V usage is TRBV27 and J usage is TRBJ2-7, with TRBD1 identical over 10 bases. The CDR3 length is 12 residues. Germline V lookup: CDR1 MNHEY, CDR2 SMNVEV (reference sequence). V lost 7 bases, J lost 5 bases, and 2 bases stayed unmatched. This CDR3 is CASMGQGNEQYF. CDR3 bases: TGTGCCAGCATGGGACAGGGGAACGAGCAGTACTTC.

V is TRBV11-3 and J is TRBJ1-2, with no clear D. The CDR3 sequence is 14 residues long. CDR1 is SGHNT, CDR2 YENEEA, per germline. Trimming took 2 bases from V and 4 from J, leaving 11 bases between them. CDR3 nucleotides: TGTGCCAGCAGCTTAAGCCGGGGAGGCTATGGCTACACCTTC. Translating gives CASSLSRGGYGYTF.